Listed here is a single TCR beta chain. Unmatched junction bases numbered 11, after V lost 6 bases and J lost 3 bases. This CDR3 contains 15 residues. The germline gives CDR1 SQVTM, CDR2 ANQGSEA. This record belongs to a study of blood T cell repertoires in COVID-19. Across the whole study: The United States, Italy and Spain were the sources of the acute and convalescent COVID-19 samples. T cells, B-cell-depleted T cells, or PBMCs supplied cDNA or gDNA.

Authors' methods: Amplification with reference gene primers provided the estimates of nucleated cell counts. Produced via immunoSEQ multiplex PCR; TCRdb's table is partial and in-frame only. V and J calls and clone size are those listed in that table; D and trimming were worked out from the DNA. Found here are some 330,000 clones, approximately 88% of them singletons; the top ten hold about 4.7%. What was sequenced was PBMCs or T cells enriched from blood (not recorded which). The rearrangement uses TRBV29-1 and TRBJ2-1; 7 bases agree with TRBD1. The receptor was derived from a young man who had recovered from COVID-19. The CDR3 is CSVAEKAGGYNEQFF. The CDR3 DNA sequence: TGCAGCGTCGCTGAAAAGGCAGGGGGCTACAATGAGCAGTTCTTC.